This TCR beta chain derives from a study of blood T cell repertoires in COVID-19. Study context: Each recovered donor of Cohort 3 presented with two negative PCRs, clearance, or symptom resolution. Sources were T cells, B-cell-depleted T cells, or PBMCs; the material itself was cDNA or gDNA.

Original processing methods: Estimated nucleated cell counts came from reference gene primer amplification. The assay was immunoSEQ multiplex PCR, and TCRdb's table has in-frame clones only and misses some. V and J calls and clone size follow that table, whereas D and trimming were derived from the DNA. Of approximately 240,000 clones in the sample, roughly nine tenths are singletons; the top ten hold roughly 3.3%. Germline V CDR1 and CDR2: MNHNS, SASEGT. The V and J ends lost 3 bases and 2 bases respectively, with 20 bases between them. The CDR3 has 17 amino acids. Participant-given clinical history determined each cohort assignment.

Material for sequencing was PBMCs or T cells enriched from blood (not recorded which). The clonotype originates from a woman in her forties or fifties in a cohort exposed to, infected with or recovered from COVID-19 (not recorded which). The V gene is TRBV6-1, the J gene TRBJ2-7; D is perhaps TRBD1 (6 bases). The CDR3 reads CASSDQGGTMPAYEQYF. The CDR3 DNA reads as TGTGCCAGCAGTGATCAAGGTGGGACAATGCCTGCCTACGAGCAGTACTTC.